The 21 T cell receptor beta chains below were found in one sample sequenced in a study of cytomegalovirus exposure and HLA in healthy donors. With 60 Vbeta and 13 Jbeta primers, the PCR was carried out. Generated by immunoSEQ multiplex PCR, the TCRdb table keeps only in-frame clones and is missing some. This sample has about 150,000 clones, with nearly 80% found just once. Sequenced sample: PBMCs. The receptors here all came from a man aged 25-45 years in good health and CMV-seropositive.

This chain links TRBV5-6 with TRBJ1-2; tentative D call: TRBD1 (5 bases). Trimming cost V 4 bases and J 0 bases, with 13 bases left between them. The CDR3 contains 15 residues. The germline V gene has CDR1 SGHDT and CDR2 YYEEEE. The CDR3 DNA reads as TGTGCCAGCAGCACCCGCGGGGGAACTAACTATGGCTACACCTTC. Amino acids: CASSTRGGTNYGYTF.

This clone is a singleton in its sample. This chain uses TRBV9 with TRBJ1-3; D uncertain. This CDR3 is 13 amino acids long. V lost 3 bases and J lost 0, with 4 bases in between. The germline CDR1 and CDR2 sequences are SGDLS and YYNGEE. This CDR3 reads CASSDTSGNTIYF. CDR3 nucleotides: TGTGCCAGCAGCGACACCTCTGGAAACACCATATATTTT.

This clone has a single count. The rearrangement links TRBV19 to TRBJ2-3, with 10 bases that match TRBD1. Looked up from germline, CDR1 is LNHDA and CDR2 is SQIVND (reference sequence). The CDR3 is made up of 16 amino acids. V lost 4 bases and J lost 3; bases outside the gene matches: 7. Here the CDR3 reads CASSTMTGGPTDTQYF. CDR3 nucleotides: TGTGCCAGTAGTACCATGACAGGGGGCCCGACAGATACGCAGTATTTT.

This clone was seen only once. V usage is TRBV5-4 and J usage is TRBJ2-7; 10 bases are shared with TRBD2. J was trimmed by 3 bases and V by 4 bases; bases with no gene match: 10. Per germline, CDR1 SGHNT and CDR2 YYREEE (reference sequence). The CDR3 loop spans 16 amino acids. CDR3 protein: CASSARLAGALYEQYF. In DNA form, the CDR3 reads TGTGCCAGCAGCGCAAGGCTAGCGGGAGCTCTCTACGAGCAGTACTTC.

The rearrangement joins TRBV11-2 to TRBJ2-7; perhaps TRBD2 as D (6 bases). The CDR3 totals 14 residues. Trimming shortened V by 2 bases and J by 4 bases, and 12 bases separated the two germline ends. Per germline, CDR1 SGHAT and CDR2 FQNNGV. CDR3 in amino acids: CASSLRPGLYEQYF. CDR3 nucleotides: TGTGCCAGCAGCTTAAGGCCGGGACTGTACGAGCAGTACTTC.

The J gene is TRBJ2-5, the V gene TRBV11-2; TRBD2 matches at 8 bases. Germline-derived CDR1 and CDR2 are SGHAT and FQNNGV. This CDR3 spans 18 amino acids. After removal of 1 base from V and 1 base from J, the junction contained 11 bases not matched to a gene. The CDR3 region is CASSLGSSGRVSQETQYF. The CDR3 nucleotides are TGTGCCAGCAGCTTAGGTTCCAGCGGGAGAGTATCCCAAGAGACCCAGTACTTC.

This chain connects TRBV9 to TRBJ1-1; TRBD1 matches 7 bases. The V and J ends lost 3 bases and 4 bases, in that order; junction bases with no gene match: 9. Germline CDR1 and CDR2: SGDLS and YYNGEE. The CDR3 contains 15 residues. CDR3 residues: CASSAAGGMSTEAFF. The CDR3 DNA follows: TGTGCCAGCAGCGCGGCAGGGGGGATGAGCACTGAAGCTTTCTTT.

This chain connects TRBV5-6 to TRBJ1-1; D remains unclear. The CDR3 contains 15 residues. V was clipped by 1 base and J by 2 bases, with 12 bases between them. Per germline, CDR1 SGHDT and CDR2 YYEEEE. CDR3 sequence reads: CASSLQEPPNTEAFF. The DNA for the CDR3 is TGTGCCAGCAGCTTGCAGGAACCCCCTAACACTGAAGCTTTCTTT.

J is TRBJ2-1 and V is TRBV6-5; 12 bases map to TRBD2. The CDR3 covers 14 residues. J lost 8 bases, V lost 4 bases, and 3 bases had no gene match. The germline V gene encodes CDR1 MNHEY and CDR2 SVGAGI. DNA for the CDR3: TGTGCCAGCAGTTCTAGCGGGAGGGCCCATGAGCAGTTCTTC. This translates into CASSSSGRAHEQFF.

The rearrangement links TRBV7-3 to TRBJ2-5, with 8 bases identical to TRBD1. In germline, CDR1 is SGHTA, CDR2 FQGTGA. The CDR3 runs 15 residues. V dropped 5 bases and J dropped 1; count of bases not matched to a gene: 6. CDR3 protein: CASSPGQGLQETQYF. The CDR3 DNA reads as TGTGCCAGCAGCCCTGGACAGGGCCTCCAAGAGACCCAGTACTTC.

The V gene is TRBV10-3, the J gene TRBJ2-7; the D is unclear. V was clipped by 7 bases and J by 1 base, with 11 bases between them. Germline V gene sequence: CDR1 ENHRY, CDR2 SYGVKD. This CDR3 comprises 13 residues. The CDR3: CAIKEAGSYEQYF. The CDR3, as DNA: TGTGCCATCAAAGAGGCTGGGTCCTACGAGCAGTACTTC.

The rearrangement joins TRBV27 to TRBJ2-7; perhaps TRBD1 as D (6 bases). Germline loops: CDR1 MNHEY, CDR2 SMNVEV (reference sequence). Between the trimmed V and J ends, which lost 6 bases and 2 bases, there was a span of 11 bases. The CDR3 is 13 amino acids. In DNA, the CDR3 is TGTGCCAGCAGCCGACAGGTCGCCTACGAGCAGTACTTC. Protein: CASSRQVAYEQYF.

The chain has TRBV14 and TRBJ2-1, with D uncertain. The germline V gene has CDR1 SGHDN and CDR2 FVKESK. V was pared by 0 bases and J by 0 bases, with 9 bases between. The CDR3 is 16 residues long. The CDR3 spells CASSQDQSDSYNEQFF. CDR3 coding DNA: TGTGCCAGCAGCCAAGATCAAAGCGACTCCTACAATGAGCAGTTCTTC.

V gene TRBV4-2 combines with J gene TRBJ2-3, with D maybe TRBD2 (5 bases). The length of the CDR3 is 16 residues. Germline loops: CDR1 LGHNA, CDR2 YNFKEQ. Trimming left V 0 bases short and J 2 bases short, with 12 bases between. Here the CDR3 reads CASSQEAGDATDTQYF. CDR3 nucleotides: TGTGCCAGCAGCCAAGAGGCGGGCGACGCCACAGATACGCAGTATTTT.

The chain combines TRBV29-1 with TRBJ2-7; possibly TRBD1 for D (6 bases). Per germline, CDR1 SQVTM and CDR2 ANQGSEA. Trimming stripped 6 bases from V and 3 bases from J, with 15 bases between. The CDR3 length is 13 residues. The CDR3 nucleotides read TGCAGCGTCATAAGGGACACATACTACGAGCAGTACTTC. Translation gives CSVIRDTYYEQYF.

This clone appeared a few times. The chain combines TRBV2 with TRBJ2-7; D is possibly TRBD1 (5 bases). This CDR3 is built from 14 residues. Trimming removed 4 bases at V and 11 bases at J, with 21 bases between. CDR1 SNHLY and CDR2 FYNNEI come from the germline V gene. CDR3 protein: CASSGGRVVCREYF. The CDR3 DNA reads TGTGCCAGCAGTGGGGGCAGGGTTGTCTGTCGGGAGTACTTC.

This clone was picked up one time. The chain has TRBV6-1 and TRBJ1-5, with D possibly TRBD1 on 5 matching bases. The length of the CDR3 is 14 residues. The ends were cut back, 4 bases at V and 3 bases at J, with 10 bases in the middle. Germline CDR1 is MNHNS and CDR2 is SASEGT. The CDR3 is CASSVGRDNQPQHF. CDR3 DNA: TGTGCCAGCAGTGTCGGCAGGGACAATCAGCCCCAGCATTTT.

A single count supports this clone. J is TRBJ2-7 and V is TRBV5-1; TRBD1 aligns across 7 bases. The length of the CDR3 is 16 residues. Germline CDR1 and CDR2: SGHRS and YFSETQ. Trimming at V came to 0 bases and at J to 6 bases, leaving 12 bases not matched to a gene. As DNA, the CDR3 is TGCGCCAGCAGCTTGGATGTATTCGGGCAGGGGGTCGAGCAGTACTTC. Translating gives CASSLDVFGQGVEQYF.

V and J are TRBV18 and TRBJ1-1; TRBD1 matches at 9 bases. With V trimmed by 2 bases and J by 4 bases, 2 bases remained unmatched. Germline assignment: CDR1 KGHSH and CDR2 LQKENI. The CDR3 is 14 residues long. CDR3 residues: CASSPSTGGTEAFF. The CDR3, as DNA: TGTGCCAGCTCACCATCGACAGGGGGCACTGAAGCTTTCTTT.

CDR3 nucleotide sequence: TGTGCCAGTAGTGGGACTCGCGGGGAGACCCAGTACTTC. Translation gives CASSGTRGETQYF. This rearrangement joins TRBV19 to TRBJ2-5, with D possibly matching TRBD2 (6 bases). The V end was cut by 5 bases, the J end by 5 bases, with 12 bases between. CDR3 length equals 13 residues. CDR1 is LNHDA and CDR2 is SQIVND in the germline V gene (reference sequence).

The V and J genes are TRBV4-2 and TRBJ2-3, with 7 bases aligning to TRBD2. With 1 base clipped from V and 6 bases from J, the junction kept 10 bases outside the gene matches. This CDR3 has 16 amino acids. Germline CDR1 is LGHNA and CDR2 is YNFKEQ. CDR3 nucleotide sequence: TGTGCCAGCAGCCAAGTTGCGGGAGTGTTTTCGGATACGCAGTATTTT. Protein product: CASSQVAGVFSDTQYF.